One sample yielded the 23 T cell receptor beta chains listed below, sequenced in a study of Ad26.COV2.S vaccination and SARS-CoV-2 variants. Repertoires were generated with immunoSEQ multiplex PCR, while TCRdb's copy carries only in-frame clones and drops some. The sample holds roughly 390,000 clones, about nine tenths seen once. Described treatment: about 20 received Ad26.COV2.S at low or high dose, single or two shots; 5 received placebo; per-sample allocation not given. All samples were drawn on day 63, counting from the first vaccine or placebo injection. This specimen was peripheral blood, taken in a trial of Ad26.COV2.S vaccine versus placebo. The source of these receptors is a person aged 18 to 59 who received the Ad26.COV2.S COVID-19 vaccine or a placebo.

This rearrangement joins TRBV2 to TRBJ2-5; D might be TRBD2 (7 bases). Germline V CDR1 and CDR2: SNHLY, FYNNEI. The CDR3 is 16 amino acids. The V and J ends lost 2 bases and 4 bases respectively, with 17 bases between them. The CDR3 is CASSELGAGVAETQYF. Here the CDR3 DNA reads TGTGCCAGCAGTGAACTGGGGGCGGGGGTTGCAGAGACCCAGTACTTC. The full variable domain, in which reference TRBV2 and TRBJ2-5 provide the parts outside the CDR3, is EPEVTQTPSHQVTQMGQEVILRCVPISNHLYFYWYRQILGQKVEFLVSFYNNEISEKSEIFDDQFSVERPDGSNFTLKIRSTKLEDSAMYFCASSELGAGVAETQYFGPGTRLLVL.

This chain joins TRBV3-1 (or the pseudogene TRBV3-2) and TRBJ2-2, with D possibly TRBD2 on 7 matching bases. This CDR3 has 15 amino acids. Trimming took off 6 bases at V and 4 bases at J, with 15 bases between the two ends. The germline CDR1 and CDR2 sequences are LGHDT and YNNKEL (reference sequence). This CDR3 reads CASRGGGLSTGELFF. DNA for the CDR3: TGTGCCAGCAGGGGCGGGGGCTTGAGCACCGGGGAGCTGTTTTTT.

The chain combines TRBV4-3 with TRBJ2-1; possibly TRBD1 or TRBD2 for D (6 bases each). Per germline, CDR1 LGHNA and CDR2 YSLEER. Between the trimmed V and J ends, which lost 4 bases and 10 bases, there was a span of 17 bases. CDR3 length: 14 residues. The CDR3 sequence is CASSLLRGEDEQFF. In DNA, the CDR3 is TGCGCCAGCAGCCTCCTAAGGGGGGAGGACGAGCAGTTCTTC.

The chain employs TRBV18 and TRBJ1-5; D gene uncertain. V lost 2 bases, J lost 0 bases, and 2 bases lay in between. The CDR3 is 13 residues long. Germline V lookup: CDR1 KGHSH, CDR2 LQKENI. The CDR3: CASSPNSNQPQHF. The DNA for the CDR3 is TGTGCCAGCTCACCAAATAGCAATCAGCCCCAGCATTTT.

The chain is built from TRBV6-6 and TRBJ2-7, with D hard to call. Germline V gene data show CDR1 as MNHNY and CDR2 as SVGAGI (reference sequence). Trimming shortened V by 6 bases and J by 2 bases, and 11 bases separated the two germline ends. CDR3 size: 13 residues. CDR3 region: CASSPRNPYEQYF. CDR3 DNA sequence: TGTGCCAGCAGCCCCAGGAACCCCTACGAGCAGTACTTC.

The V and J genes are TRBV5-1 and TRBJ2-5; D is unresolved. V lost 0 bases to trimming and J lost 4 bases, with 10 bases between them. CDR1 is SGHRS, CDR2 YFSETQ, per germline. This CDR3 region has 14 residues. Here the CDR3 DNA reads TGCGCCAGCAGCTTGGGGAGTGCCAGAGAGACCCAGTACTTC. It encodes CASSLGSARETQYF. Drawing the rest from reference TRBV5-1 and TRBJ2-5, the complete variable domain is KAGVTQTPRYLIKTRGQQVTLSCSPISGHRSVSWYQQTPGQGLQFLFEYFSETQRNKGNFPGRFSGRQFSNSRSEMNVSTLELGDSALYLCASSLGSARETQYFGPGTRLLVL.

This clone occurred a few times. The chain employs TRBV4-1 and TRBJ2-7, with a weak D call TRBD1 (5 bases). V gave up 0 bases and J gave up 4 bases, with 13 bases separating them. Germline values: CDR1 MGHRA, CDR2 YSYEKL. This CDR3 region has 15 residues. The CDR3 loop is CASSQDRVFVYEQYF. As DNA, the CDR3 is TGCGCCAGCAGCCAAGACAGGGTGTTTGTTTACGAGCAGTACTTC.

The CDR3 DNA reads as TGTGCCAGCAGAAGTAGCGGGGTCCCAGATACGCAGTATTTT. Translation: CASRSSGVPDTQYF. This chain connects TRBV2 to TRBJ2-3, with 8 bases lining up with TRBD2. V dropped 6 bases and J dropped 4; count of bases not matched to a gene: 6. The CDR3 loop spans 14 amino acids. The V gene's germline CDR1 is SNHLY and CDR2 FYNNEI.

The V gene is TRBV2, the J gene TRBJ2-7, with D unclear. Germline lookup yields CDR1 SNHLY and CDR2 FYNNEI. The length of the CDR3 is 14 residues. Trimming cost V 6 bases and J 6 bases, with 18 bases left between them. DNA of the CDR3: TGTGCCAGCAGCCGATCGGCCGGCAGGACCGAGCAGTACTTC. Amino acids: CASSRSAGRTEQYF.

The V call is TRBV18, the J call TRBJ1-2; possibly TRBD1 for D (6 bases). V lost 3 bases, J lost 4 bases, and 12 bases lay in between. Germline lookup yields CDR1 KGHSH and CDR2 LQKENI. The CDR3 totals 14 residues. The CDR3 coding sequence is TGTGCCAGCTCACCTACAGGGTTTAGCTATGGCTACACCTTC. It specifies CASSPTGFSYGYTF.

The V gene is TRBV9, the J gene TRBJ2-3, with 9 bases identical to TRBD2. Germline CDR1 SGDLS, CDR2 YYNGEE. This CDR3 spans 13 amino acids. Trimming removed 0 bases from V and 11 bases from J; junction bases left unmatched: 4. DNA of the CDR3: TGTGCCAGCAGCGTAGTAGCGGGGGAAAGGCAGTATTTT. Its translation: CASSVVAGERQYF. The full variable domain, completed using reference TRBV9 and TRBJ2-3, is DSGVTQTPKHLITATGQRVTLRCSPRSGDLSVYWYQQSLDQGLQFLIQYYNGEERAKGNILERFSAQQFPDLHSELNLSSLELGDSALYFCASSVVAGERQYFGPGTRLTVL.

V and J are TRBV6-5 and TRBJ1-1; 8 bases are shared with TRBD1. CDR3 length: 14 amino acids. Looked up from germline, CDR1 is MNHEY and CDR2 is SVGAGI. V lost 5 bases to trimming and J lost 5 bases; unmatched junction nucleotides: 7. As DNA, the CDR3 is TGTGCCAGCAGTACGACAGGGGTTTGGACTGAAGCTTTCTTT. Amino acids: CASSTTGVWTEAFF.

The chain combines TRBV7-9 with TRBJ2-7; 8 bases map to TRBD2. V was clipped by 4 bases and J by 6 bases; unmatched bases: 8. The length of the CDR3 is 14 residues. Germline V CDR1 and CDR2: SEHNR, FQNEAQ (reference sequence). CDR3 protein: CASSWGLDASEQYF. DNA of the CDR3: TGTGCCAGCAGCTGGGGACTAGATGCTAGCGAGCAGTACTTC.

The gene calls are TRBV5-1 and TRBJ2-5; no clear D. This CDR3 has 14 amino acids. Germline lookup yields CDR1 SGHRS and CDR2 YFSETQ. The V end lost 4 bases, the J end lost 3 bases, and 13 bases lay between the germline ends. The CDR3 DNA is TGCGCCAGCAGCGCAACCGCCGTAGAAGAGACCCAGTACTTC. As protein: CASSATAVEETQYF.

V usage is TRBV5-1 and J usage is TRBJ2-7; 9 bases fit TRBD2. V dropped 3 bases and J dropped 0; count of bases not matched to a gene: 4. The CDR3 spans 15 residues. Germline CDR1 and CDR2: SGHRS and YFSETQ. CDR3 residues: CASSWAGGSSYEQYF. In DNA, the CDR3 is TGCGCCAGCAGCTGGGCGGGGGGGAGCTCCTACGAGCAGTACTTC.

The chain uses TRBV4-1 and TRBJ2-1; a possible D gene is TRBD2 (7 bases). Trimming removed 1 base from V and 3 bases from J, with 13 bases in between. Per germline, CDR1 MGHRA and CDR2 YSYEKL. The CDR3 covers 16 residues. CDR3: CASSQAGGGYYNEQFF. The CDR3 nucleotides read TGCGCCAGCAGCCAAGCGGGCGGGGGCTACTACAATGAGCAGTTCTTC.

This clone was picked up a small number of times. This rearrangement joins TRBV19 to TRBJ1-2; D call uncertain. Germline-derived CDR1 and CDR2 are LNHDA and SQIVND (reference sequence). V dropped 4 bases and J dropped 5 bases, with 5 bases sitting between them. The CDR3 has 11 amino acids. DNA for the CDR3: TGTGCCAGTAGTACCGGGTATGGCTACACCTTC. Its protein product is CASSTGYGYTF.

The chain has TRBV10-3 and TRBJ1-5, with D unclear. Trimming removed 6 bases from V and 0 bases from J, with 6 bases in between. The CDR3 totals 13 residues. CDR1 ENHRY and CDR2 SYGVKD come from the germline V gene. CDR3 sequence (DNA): TGTGCCATCAGAGAGGGTAGCAATCAGCCCCAGCATTTT. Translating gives CAIREGSNQPQHF.

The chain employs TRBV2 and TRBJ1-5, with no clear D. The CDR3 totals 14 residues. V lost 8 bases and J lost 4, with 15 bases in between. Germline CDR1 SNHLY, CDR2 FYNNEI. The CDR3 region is CASSSDGANQPQHF. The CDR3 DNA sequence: TGTGCCAGCTCAAGTGACGGCGCTAATCAGCCCCAGCATTTT.

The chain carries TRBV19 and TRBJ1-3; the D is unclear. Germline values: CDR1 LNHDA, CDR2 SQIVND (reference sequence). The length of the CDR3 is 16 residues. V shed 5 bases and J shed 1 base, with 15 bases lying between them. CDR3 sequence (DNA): TGTGCCAGTAGTTTAAATTCCCGGTGGTCTGGAAACACCATATATTTT. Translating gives CASSLNSRWSGNTIYF. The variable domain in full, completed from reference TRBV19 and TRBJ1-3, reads DGGITQSPKYLFRKEGQNVTLSCEQNLNHDAMYWYRQDPGQGLRLIYYSQIVNDFQKGDIAEGYSVSREKKESFPLTVTSAQKNPTAFYLCASSLNSRWSGNTIYFGEGSWLTVV.

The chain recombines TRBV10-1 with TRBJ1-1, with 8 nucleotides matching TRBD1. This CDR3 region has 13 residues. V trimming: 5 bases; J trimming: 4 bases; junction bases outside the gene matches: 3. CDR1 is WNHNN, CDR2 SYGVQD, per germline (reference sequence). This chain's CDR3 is CASSLTGATEAFF. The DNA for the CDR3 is TGCGCCAGCAGTTTGACAGGGGCCACTGAAGCTTTCTTT.

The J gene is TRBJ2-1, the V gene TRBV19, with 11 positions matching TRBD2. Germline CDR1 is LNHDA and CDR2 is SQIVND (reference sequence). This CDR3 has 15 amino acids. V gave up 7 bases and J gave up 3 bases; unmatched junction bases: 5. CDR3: CASIPTSGGYNEQFF. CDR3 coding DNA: TGTGCCAGTATCCCTACTAGCGGGGGCTACAATGAGCAGTTCTTC.

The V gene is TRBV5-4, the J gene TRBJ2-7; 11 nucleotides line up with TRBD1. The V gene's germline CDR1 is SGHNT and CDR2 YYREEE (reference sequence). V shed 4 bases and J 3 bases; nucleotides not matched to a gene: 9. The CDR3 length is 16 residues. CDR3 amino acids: CASSPEPGQGVYEQYF. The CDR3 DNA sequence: TGTGCCAGCAGCCCAGAGCCGGGACAGGGGGTCTACGAGCAGTACTTC.